This TCR beta chain was retrieved from a study of blood T cell repertoires in COVID-19. The wider study: The United States, Italy and Spain supplied acute and convalescent COVID-19 samples. PBMCs, B-cell-depleted T cells, or T cells provided the cDNA or gDNA that made up the material.

In the original workflow: Amplification of reference gene primers provided the estimated nucleated cell counts. Only in-frame clones appear in the TCRdb table, and some are missing; sequencing was by immunoSEQ multiplex PCR. V, J and clone size are taken as reported in that table, and D and trimming were inferred from the DNA itself. In the table there are thousands of clones, around 84% of which are singletons. The germline V gene has CDR1 SQVTM and CDR2 ANQGSEA. This CDR3 has 14 residues. Trimming removed 3 bases at V and 0 bases at J, with 12 bases between. Sequenced sample: peripheral blood. The chain recombines TRBV29-1 with TRBJ2-7; weak D call: TRBD2 (6 bases). The source of this sequence is a human donor with active COVID-19. The donor label of this sample is uncertain. This CDR3 is CSVDRGRSSYEQYF. The CDR3 DNA reads as TGCAGCGTTGATCGGGGGAGAAGCTCCTACGAGCAGTACTTC.